This T cell receptor (beta chain) was sequenced in a study of lymphopenia after photon versus proton radiotherapy. The ends were cut back, 3 bases at V and 6 bases at J, with 8 bases in the middle. The CDR3 is 11 amino acids. Germline V lookup: CDR1 SQVTM, CDR2 ANQGSEA. Whole-study results and caveats: Larger post-nadir TCR diversity loss correlated inversely with survival in deceased patients.

In the case of this clone: Its antigen is unknown.

The method was immunoSEQ multiplex PCR; TCRdb's version includes in-frame clones alone and lacks a portion of them. The sample holds around 53,000 clones, around 88% seen once. The sequencing used peripheral blood, collected from a patient treated with photon-based radiotherapy. The rearrangement joins TRBV29-1 to TRBJ1-2; D is undetermined. This sequence originates from a man aged 50-59 years with gastric cancer. For the CDR3, the DNA is TGCAGCGTTGAGATCGGGAATGGCTACACCTTC. Protein: CSVEIGNGYTF. Full variable domain (missing parts from reference TRBV29-1 and TRBJ1-2): SAVISQKPSRDICQRGTSLTIQCQVDSQVTMMFWYRQQPGQSLTLIATANQGSEATYESGFVIDKFPISRPNLTFSTLTVSNMSPEDSSIYLCSVEIGNGYTFGSGTRLTVV.